This TCR beta chain was captured by sequencing in a study of cytomegalovirus exposure and HLA in healthy donors. Study results and caveats: Researchers reported that a few CMV-associated chains were confirmed in vitro as CMV antigen-specific. Researchers counted 180 or so TCR beta chains as cytomegalovirus-associated.

This CDR3 spans 11 amino acids. The germline gives CDR1 MDHEN, CDR2 SYDVKM. Trimming pared 5 bases from V and 3 bases from J, leaving 5 bases between. With respect to this clone: The antigen is unknown.

Sequencing was performed with immunoSEQ multiplex PCR; in TCRdb, only in-frame clones are kept and a portion is missing. The table lists 65,000 to 75,000 clones, nearly 96% of them singletons. The validation cohort, a group of some 120 subjects, included the donors and was separate from the roughly 620-subject first cohort. The rearrangement joins TRBV28 to TRBJ2-7; D unclear. Material for sequencing was PBMCs. This receptor was taken from a woman aged 18-29 years in good health and CMV-seropositive. The CDR3 DNA reads TGTGCCAGCAGTCCACTCTACGAGCAGTACTTC. Translating gives CASSPLYEQYF. Together with reference TRBV28 and TRBJ2-7, the CDR3 gives the full variable domain: DVKVTQSSRYLVKRTGEKVFLECVQDMDHENMFWYRQDPGLGLRLIYFSYDVKMKEKGDIPEGYSVSREKKERFSLILESASTNQTSMYLCASSPLYEQYFGPGTRLTVT.